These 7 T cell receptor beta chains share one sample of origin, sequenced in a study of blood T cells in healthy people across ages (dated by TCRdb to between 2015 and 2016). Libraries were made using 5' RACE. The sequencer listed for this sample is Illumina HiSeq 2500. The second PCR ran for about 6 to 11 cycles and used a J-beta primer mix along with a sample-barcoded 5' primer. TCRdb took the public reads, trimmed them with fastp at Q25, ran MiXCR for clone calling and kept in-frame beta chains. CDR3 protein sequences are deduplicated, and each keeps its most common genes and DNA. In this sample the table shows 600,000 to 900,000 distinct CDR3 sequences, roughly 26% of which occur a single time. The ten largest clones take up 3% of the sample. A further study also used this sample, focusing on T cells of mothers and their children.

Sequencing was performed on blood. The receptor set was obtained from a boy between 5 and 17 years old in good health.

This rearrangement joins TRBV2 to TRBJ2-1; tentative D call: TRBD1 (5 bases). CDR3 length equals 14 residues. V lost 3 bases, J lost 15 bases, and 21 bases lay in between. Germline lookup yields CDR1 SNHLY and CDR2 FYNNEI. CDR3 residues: CASSEFMGRTRGFF. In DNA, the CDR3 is TGTGCCAGCAGTGAGTTTATGGGAAGGACAAGGGGGTTCTTC.

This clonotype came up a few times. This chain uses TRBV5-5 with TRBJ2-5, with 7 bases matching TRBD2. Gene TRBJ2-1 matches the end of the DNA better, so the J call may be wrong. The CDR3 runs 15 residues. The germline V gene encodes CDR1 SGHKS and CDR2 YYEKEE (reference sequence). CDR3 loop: CASSPASGRRNEQFF. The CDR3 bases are TGTGCCAGCAGCCCGGCTAGCGGCCGGAGGAATGAGCAGTTCTTC.

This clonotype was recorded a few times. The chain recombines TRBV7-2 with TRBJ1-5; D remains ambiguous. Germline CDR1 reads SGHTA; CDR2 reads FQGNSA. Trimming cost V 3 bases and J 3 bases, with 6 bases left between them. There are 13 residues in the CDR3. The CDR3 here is CASSFKANQPQHF. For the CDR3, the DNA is TGTGCCAGCAGCTTCAAGGCCAATCAGCCCCAGCATTTT.

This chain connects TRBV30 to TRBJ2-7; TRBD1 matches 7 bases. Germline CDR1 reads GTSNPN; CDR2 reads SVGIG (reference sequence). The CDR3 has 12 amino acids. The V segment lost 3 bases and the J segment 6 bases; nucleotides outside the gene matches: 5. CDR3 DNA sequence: TGTGCCTGGAGGAAGGACAGGAGCGAGCAGTACTTC. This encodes CAWRKDRSEQYF.

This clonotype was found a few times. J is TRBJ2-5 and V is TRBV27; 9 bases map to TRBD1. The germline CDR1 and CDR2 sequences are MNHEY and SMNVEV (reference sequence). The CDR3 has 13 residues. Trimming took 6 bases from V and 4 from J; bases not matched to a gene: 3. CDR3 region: CASRSTGGETQYF. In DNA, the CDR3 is TGTGCCAGCAGGTCGACAGGGGGAGAGACCCAGTACTTC.

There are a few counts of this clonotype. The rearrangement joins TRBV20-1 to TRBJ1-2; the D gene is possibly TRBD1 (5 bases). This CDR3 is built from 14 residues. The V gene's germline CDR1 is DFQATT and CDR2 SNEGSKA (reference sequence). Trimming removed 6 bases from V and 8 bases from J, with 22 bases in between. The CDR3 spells CSAPKGRDGQGYTF. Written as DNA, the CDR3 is TGCAGTGCCCCGAAAGGCCGGGACGGCCAGGGCTACACCTTC.

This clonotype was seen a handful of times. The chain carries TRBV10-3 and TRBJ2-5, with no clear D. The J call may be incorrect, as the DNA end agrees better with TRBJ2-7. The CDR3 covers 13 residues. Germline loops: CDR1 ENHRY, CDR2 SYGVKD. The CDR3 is CAIRPTSTYEQYF. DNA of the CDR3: TGTGCCATCAGGCCGACATCCACCTACGAGCAGTACTTC.